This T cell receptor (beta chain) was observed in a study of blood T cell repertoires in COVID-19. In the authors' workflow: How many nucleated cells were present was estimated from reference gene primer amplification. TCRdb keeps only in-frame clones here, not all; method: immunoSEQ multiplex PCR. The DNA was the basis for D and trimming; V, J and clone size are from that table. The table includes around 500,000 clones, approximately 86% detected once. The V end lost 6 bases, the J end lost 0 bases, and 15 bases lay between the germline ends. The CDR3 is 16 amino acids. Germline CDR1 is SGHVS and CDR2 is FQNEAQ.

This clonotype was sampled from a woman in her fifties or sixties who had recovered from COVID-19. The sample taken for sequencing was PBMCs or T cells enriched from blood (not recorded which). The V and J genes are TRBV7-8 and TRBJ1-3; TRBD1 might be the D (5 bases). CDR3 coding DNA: TGTGCCAGCAGTCCAACCCAGGGATTCTCTGGAAACACCATATATTTT. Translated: CASSPTQGFSGNTIYF.